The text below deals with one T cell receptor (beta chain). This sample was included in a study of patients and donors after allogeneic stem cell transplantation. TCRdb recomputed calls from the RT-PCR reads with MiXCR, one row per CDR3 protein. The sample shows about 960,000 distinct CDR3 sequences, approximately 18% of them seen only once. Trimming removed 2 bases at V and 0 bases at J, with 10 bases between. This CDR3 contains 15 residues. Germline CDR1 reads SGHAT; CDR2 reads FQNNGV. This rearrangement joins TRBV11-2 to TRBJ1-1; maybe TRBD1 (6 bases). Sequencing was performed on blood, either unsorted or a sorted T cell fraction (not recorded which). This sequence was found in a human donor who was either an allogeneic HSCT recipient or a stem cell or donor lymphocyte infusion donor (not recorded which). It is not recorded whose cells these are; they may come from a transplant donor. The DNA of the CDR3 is TGTGCCAGCAGCTTAAAGGGACAAATGAACACTGAAGCTTTCTTT. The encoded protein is CASSLKGQMNTEAFF.